This T cell receptor beta chain comes out of a study of graft-versus-host responses after intestinal transplantation. Study results and limitations: Researchers found GvH clones in recipient marrow, and some showed up first in ileum or blood.

This clone was recorded a few times. Some clones are missing from TCRdb's copy, which holds only in-frame ones; the method was immunoSEQ multiplex PCR. The sample shows 17,000 or so clones, around two fifths of them seen only once. The researchers put roughly 200,000 CFSE-labeled responder cells into plates with roughly 200,000 irradiated, violet-dye-labeled stimulator cells. Post-reaction, proliferating CD3+CD4+ and CD3+CD8+ responders (CFSE-low) were sorted. Germline V gene sequence: CDR1 DFQATT, CDR2 SNEGSKA (reference sequence). Trimming left V 6 bases short and J 7 bases short, with 0 bases between. This CDR3 has 8 residues.

The chain links TRBV20-1 to TRBJ2-2, with D uncertain. This receptor was taken from a human patient who received an intestinal transplant. The specimen comprised alloreactive CD8+ T cells from a mixed lymphocyte reaction culture, sampled before intestinal transplant. Noted subset: CFSE-low proliferating T cells sorted from roughly six-day pre-transplant mixed lymphocyte reaction (GvH or HvG direction). DNA for the CDR3: TGCAGTGCCGGGGAGCTGTTTTTT. This translates into CSAGELFF.